The 17 T cell receptor beta chains below were found in one sample sequenced in a study of blood T cell repertoires in COVID-19. Sequenced by immunoSEQ multiplex PCR; TCRdb stores in-frame clones only, minus some. The repertoire holds roughly 230,000 clones, with roughly four fifths as singletons. The sample comprised peripheral blood. The receptors here all came from a woman between 45 and 60 years old with acute or convalescent COVID-19.

The gene calls are TRBV27 and TRBJ2-7; 7 bases align to TRBD2. The CDR3 contains 16 residues. Germline trimming cut 6 bases from V and 5 bases from J; bases unmatched to any gene: 16. The germline CDR1 and CDR2 sequences are MNHEY and SMNVEV (reference sequence). CDR3: CASRQSGGGMFDEQYF. In DNA, the CDR3 is TGTGCCAGCAGACAAAGCGGCGGGGGAATGTTCGACGAGCAGTACTTC.

This clone was counted a single time. V and J are TRBV28 and TRBJ2-3; 8 bases are shared with TRBD2. J lost 0 bases, V lost 4 bases, and 3 bases had no gene match. The germline V gene has CDR1 MDHEN and CDR2 SYDVKM. The CDR3 covers 15 residues. The CDR3 region has the DNA TGTGCCAGCAGTTATGCGGGGGGTAGCACAGATACGCAGTATTTT. As protein: CASSYAGGSTDTQYF.

This clone has just one count. The gene calls are TRBV2 and TRBJ2-7; TRBD2 is a possible D gene (5 bases). With 5 bases removed from V and 4 bases from J, the gap between germline ends came to 12 bases. This CDR3 is built from 13 residues. Germline V gene data show CDR1 as SNHLY and CDR2 as FYNNEI. The CDR3 loop reads CASSTRTGYEQYF. CDR3 in DNA: TGTGCCAGCAGTACCCGGACGGGATACGAGCAGTACTTC.

The chain employs TRBV5-1 and TRBJ2-7, with TRBD2 identical over 10 bases. Germline V gene data show CDR1 as SGHRS and CDR2 as YFSETQ. This CDR3 has 16 amino acids. V trimming: 4 bases; J trimming: 1 base; junction bases outside the gene matches: 8. The CDR3 coding sequence is TGCGCCAGCAGCCACAAGACTAGCGGGTGGTCCTACGAGCAGTACTTC. Translating gives CASSHKTSGWSYEQYF.

The V call is TRBV29-1, the J call TRBJ2-1; TRBD2 is a possible D gene (5 bases). In germline, CDR1 is SQVTM, CDR2 ANQGSEA. V was shortened by 6 bases and J by 5 bases, with 14 bases between the two germline ends. The CDR3 totals 13 residues. Here the CDR3 DNA reads TGCAGCGTGAACCCCCTGGGAGACAATGAGCAGTTCTTC. Its protein product is CSVNPLGDNEQFF.

The CDR3 sequence is CASSSAYEQYF. For the CDR3, the DNA is TGTGCCAGCAGCTCAGCCTACGAGCAGTACTTC. This sequence joins TRBV5-6 and TRBJ2-7; no clear D gene. Germline V gives CDR1 SGHDT, CDR2 YYEEEE. The V and J ends lost 3 bases and 2 bases respectively, with 3 bases between them. This CDR3 region has 11 residues.

The rearrangement joins TRBV7-2 to TRBJ1-3; 8 bases match TRBD1. This CDR3 region has 18 residues. CDR1 SGHTA and CDR2 FQGNSA come from the germline V gene. V trimming: 1 base; J trimming: 4 bases; junction bases outside the gene matches: 12. CDR3 in DNA: TGTGCCAGCAGCTTAGAGGCAGGGGGCGCAGTATCGGGAAACACCATATATTTT. Translation: CASSLEAGGAVSGNTIYF.

The rearrangement joins TRBV6-2 or TRBV6-3 to TRBJ2-7; TRBD1 aligns across 9 bases. The germline gives CDR1 MNHEY, CDR2 SVGEGT. V shed 5 bases and J 0 bases; nucleotides not matched to a gene: 2. The CDR3 length is 14 residues. The CDR3 DNA is TGTGCCAGCAGTAGGGACAGGGCCTCCTACGAGCAGTACTTC. This translates into CASSRDRASYEQYF.

The chain has TRBV6-1 and TRBJ2-3; TRBD1 is a possible D gene (6 bases). V dropped 3 bases and J dropped 4 bases, with 8 bases sitting between them. The germline gives CDR1 MNHNS, CDR2 SASEGT. CDR3 length: 13 amino acids. The DNA of the CDR3 is TGTGCCAGCAGTGACGCAGGGGCAGATACGCAGTATTTT. Protein product: CASSDAGADTQYF.

The chain has TRBV4-1 and TRBJ2-4, with 8 bases lining up with TRBD1. Germline V gene sequence: CDR1 MGHRA, CDR2 YSYEKL. The CDR3 sequence is 14 residues long. Losses at the gene ends were 4 bases for V and 8 bases for J; bases not matched to a gene: 7. This chain's CDR3 is CASSPRTGIDIQYF. CDR3 nucleotides: TGCGCCAGCAGCCCCAGGACAGGGATTGACATTCAGTACTTC.

This sequence joins TRBV5-1 and TRBJ1-1; perhaps TRBD1 as D (5 bases). The V end lost 2 bases, the J end lost 0 bases, and 11 bases lay between the germline ends. The CDR3 is 15 residues long. CDR1 and CDR2 from the germline V gene are SGHRS and YFSETQ. CDR3 bases: TGCGCCAGCAGCTTAACCCAGGGCATGAACACTGAAGCTTTCTTT. Residues: CASSLTQGMNTEAFF.

The chain recombines TRBV7-9 with TRBJ2-5; 7 nucleotides line up with TRBD1. CDR3 length: 15 amino acids. Germline-derived CDR1 and CDR2 are SEHNR and FQNEAQ (reference sequence). V was pared by 5 bases and J by 4 bases, with 10 bases of the junction left unmatched. CDR3 coding DNA: TGTGCCAGCAGCCCCCATACAGGGGTGCCAGAGACCCAGTACTTC. Amino acid sequence: CASSPHTGVPETQYF.

This chain links TRBV24-1 with TRBJ1-2; 8 nucleotides agree with TRBD1. V was pared by 4 bases and J by 4 bases, with 7 bases of the junction left unmatched. Germline assignment: CDR1 KGHDR and CDR2 SFDVKD. This CDR3 has 15 amino acids. As DNA, the CDR3 is TGTGCCACCAGTGACCCCTCAGGGGGCGGCTATGGCTACACCTTC. This sequence encodes CATSDPSGGGYGYTF.

The chain joins TRBV5-1 to TRBJ2-5, with D maybe TRBD2 (5 bases). Trimming shortened V by 7 bases and J by 1 base, and 17 bases separated the two germline ends. The length of the CDR3 is 15 residues. Germline CDR1 is SGHRS and CDR2 is YFSETQ. The CDR3 DNA sequence: TGCGCCAGCTCACAGACGGGGATTATCCAAGAGACCCAGTACTTC. Amino acid sequence: CASSQTGIIQETQYF.

There are a few counts of this clone. The V call is TRBV6-1, the J call TRBJ1-4; D not certain. V gave up 2 bases and J gave up 7 bases, with 11 bases separating them. Looked up from germline, CDR1 is MNHNS and CDR2 is SASEGT. The CDR3 covers 14 residues. This chain's CDR3 is CASSERPGGEKLFF. CDR3 bases: TGTGCCAGCAGTGAACGTCCTGGCGGTGAAAAACTGTTTTTT.

The chain couples TRBV29-1 to TRBJ2-7; maybe TRBD1 (5 bases). The ends were cut back, 7 bases at V and 0 bases at J, with 13 bases in the middle. Per the germline V gene, CDR1 is SQVTM and CDR2 is ANQGSEA. The CDR3 totals 13 residues. CDR3 sequence reads: CSGGAGRSYEQYF. CDR3 coding DNA: TGCAGCGGTGGGGCAGGGCGCTCCTACGAGCAGTACTTC.

This chain uses TRBV6-6 with TRBJ1-1; possible D gene TRBD1, 5 bases. Trimming shortened V by 0 bases and J by 0 bases, and 8 bases separated the two germline ends. CDR1 is MNHNY and CDR2 is SVGAGI in the germline V gene (reference sequence). CDR3 length: 15 amino acids. The CDR3 protein is CASSYSQGMNTEAFF. The CDR3 nucleotides are TGTGCCAGCAGTTACTCGCAGGGAATGAACACTGAAGCTTTCTTT.